This T cell receptor (beta chain) came from a study of T cell repertoires in cytomegalovirus infection. TCRdb re-derived calls from the reads in MiXCR, one entry per CDR3 protein. The sample lists 450,000 to 550,000 distinct CDR3 sequences, about 15% occurring once. This clonotype was seen repeatedly, ten times or more. The CDR3 totals 15 residues. Trimming took off 0 bases at V and 3 bases at J, with 9 bases between the two ends. CDR1 and CDR2 (germline): MGHRA, YSYEKL. The sample was CD8+ T cells from PBMCs. The sequence came from a human donor in good health (CMV status not recorded). Some clones in this sample may be carry-over from other donors' samples. The genes are TRBV4-1 and TRBJ2-1; D call uncertain. The CDR3 loop reads CASSQEGHNYNEQFF. Written as DNA, the CDR3 is TGCGCCAGCAGCCAAGAGGGCCATAACTACAATGAGCAGTTCTTC.